This is a list of T cell receptor beta chains from one sample in a study of shared clonotypes between healthy human individuals. Clones were read by immunoSEQ multiplex PCR, and TCRdb kept only the in-frame ones, dropping some. Found here are about 980,000 clones, 70% to 85% of them singletons; the top ten hold about 1.5%. The sequenced material came from memory CD4+ T cells sorted from blood. The receptors come from a young man in good health. The CDR3 runs from the conserved cysteine through the conserved F or W. The D gene is left open where the match is weak. Size values are once, few and many counts, or a class for expanded clones, and some rows have none.

CASSFQGVSEAFF,TGTGCCAGCAGTTTTCAGGGGGTGTCTGAAGCTTTCTTT,TRBV6-5,13,NA,TRBJ1-1,TRBD1
CASSTGQGLGGYEQYF,TGCGCCAGCAGCACTGGACAGGGGTTAGGTGGATACGAGCAGTACTTC,TRBV5-1,16,NA,TRBJ2-7,TRBD1
CASADFPHTDTQYF,TGCGCCAGCGCTGACTTTCCTCACACAGATACGCAGTATTTT,TRBV4-3,14,once,TRBJ2-3,NA
CASGGQSTDTQYF,TGTGCCAGCGGAGGACAGTCTACAGATACGCAGTATTTT,TRBV2,13,NA,TRBJ2-3,NA
CAWSRSNEQFF,TGTGCCTGGAGTCGTAGCAATGAGCAGTTCTTC,TRBV30,11,NA,TRBJ2-1,NA
CASSQGDRVRGSYNSPLHF,TGCGCCAGCAGCCAAGGGGACAGGGTGCGGGGCTCCTATAATTCACCCCTCCACTTT,TRBV4-3,19,NA,TRBJ1-6,TRBD1
CSVGMEPTNTEAFF,TGCAGCGTTGGTATGGAACCCACGAACACTGAAGCTTTCTTT,TRBV29-1,14,few,TRBJ1-1,NA
CASSPRNIDSPLHF,TGTGCCAGCTCACCAAGAAATATAGATTCACCCCTCCACTTT,TRBV18,14,many,TRBJ1-6,NA
CASSPLITDTQYF,TGTGCCAGCTCACCCCTCATCACAGATACGCAGTATTTT,TRBV18,13,NA,TRBJ2-3,NA
CASSLDFGGEQFF,TGTGCCAGCAGCTTAGATTTTGGAGGTGAGCAGTTCTTC,TRBV11-2,13,NA,TRBJ2-1,NA
CASSIARFGNSPLHF,TGTGCCAGTAGTATAGCCAGGTTTGGAAATTCACCCCTCCACTTT,TRBV19,15,NA,TRBJ1-6,NA
CASSLSEGPYGYTF,TGTGCCAGCAGCTTGTCTGAGGGCCCCTATGGCTACACCTTC,TRBV11-2,14,many,TRBJ1-2,NA
CASINYRGAEAFF,TGTGCCAGTATAAATTACAGGGGTGCTGAAGCTTTCTTT,TRBV6-1,13,NA,TRBJ1-1,TRBD1
CAIRGHLQETQYF,TGTGCCATCAGGGGACACCTCCAAGAGACCCAGTACTTC,TRBV10-3,13,NA,TRBJ2-5,NA
CASSLGRSMLANTGELFF,TGCGCCAGCAGCTTGGGGCGAAGTATGTTAGCGAACACCGGGGAGCTGTTTTTT,TRBV5-1,18,NA,TRBJ2-2,NA
CASSSHMNTEAFF,TGTGCCAGCAGTTCTCATATGAACACTGAAGCTTTCTTT,TRBV28,13,NA,TRBJ1-1,NA
CASSRQGAGTGELFF,TGTGCCAGCAGTCGACAGGGGGCTGGCACCGGGGAGCTGTTTTTT,TRBV28,15,NA,TRBJ2-2,TRBD1
CASSLGGLAAPYEQYF,TGTGCCAGCAGTCTCGGAGGACTAGCGGCGCCCTACGAGCAGTACTTC,TRBV27,16,NA,TRBJ2-7,TRBD2
CASSAITGSQETQYF,TGTGCCAGCAGTGCGATCACAGGGAGCCAAGAGACCCAGTACTTC,TRBV2,15,NA,TRBJ2-5,NA
CASSSPGDYGYTF,TGTGCCAGCAGCTCCCCGGGGGATTATGGCTACACCTTC,TRBV7-3,13,NA,TRBJ1-2,NA
CASSLESGGFGELFF,TGCGCCAGCAGCTTGGAGTCAGGGGGTTTCGGGGAGCTGTTTTTT,TRBV5-1,15,NA,TRBJ2-2,TRBD1
CASSAGDSPNYGYTF,TGTGCCAGCAGTGCGGGGGACTCCCCAAACTATGGCTACACCTTC,TRBV5-5,15,few,TRBJ1-2,NA
CASSQGPYNSPLHF,TGCGCCAGCAGTCAGGGACCCTATAATTCACCCCTCCACTTT,TRBV10-1,14,NA,TRBJ1-6,NA
CASSESLVNF,TGTGCCAGCAGTGAGTCGCTCGTGAACTTC,TRBV2,10,NA,TRBJ2-7,NA
CASRVDRGRAGSPLHF,TGTGCAAGTCGCGTGGACAGGGGGCGTGCGGGTTCACCCCTCCACTTT,TRBV12-2,16,NA,TRBJ1-6,NA
CASSSPTGTSSYEQYF,TGTGCCAGCAGCTCCCCTACCGGGACATCGTCCTACGAGCAGTACTTC,TRBV7-8,16,once,TRBJ2-7,NA
CAISEEGRNEQFF,TGTGCCATCAGTGAGGAAGGTAGGAATGAGCAGTTCTTC,TRBV10-3,13,many,TRBJ2-1,NA
CASSTRTRNTHEQYF,TGTGCCAGTAGTACTCGGACTAGGAATACCCACGAGCAGTACTTC,TRBV19,15,NA,TRBJ2-7,TRBD2
CASSGSGGAEETQYF,TGTGCCAGCTCAGGGAGCGGGGGGGCGGAAGAGACCCAGTACTTC,TRBV2,15,NA,TRBJ2-5,TRBD2
CASTTRRGNGYTF,TGTGCCAGTACCACTAGACGGGGAAATGGCTACACCTTC,TRBV19,13,NA,TRBJ1-2,NA
CASSLRSGSNTGELFF,TGTGCCAGCAGTTTAAGGTCAGGGAGCAACACCGGGGAGCTGTTTTTT,TRBV28,16,NA,TRBJ2-2,NA
CASSVGRDDTQYF,TGTGCCAGCAGCGTGGGCCGAGATGATACGCAGTATTTT,TRBV11-3,13,NA,TRBJ2-3,NA
CASSQDSFLAGGRSYNEQFF,TGCGCCAGCAGCCAAGATTCCTTCCTAGCGGGGGGGCGTAGTTACAATGAGCAGTTCTTC,TRBV4-1,20,NA,TRBJ2-1,TRBD2
CASRAFMGSGAQETQYF,TGTGCCAGCAGGGCTTTTATGGGAAGCGGGGCCCAAGAGACCCAGTACTTC,TRBV27,17,NA,TRBJ2-5,TRBD2
CSVGIRNEQFF,TGCAGCGTTGGGATCAGGAATGAGCAGTTCTTC,TRBV29-1,11,NA,TRBJ2-1,NA
CASSPLDGGNTIYF,TGTGCCAGCAGCCCCCTGGACGGAGGAAACACCATATATTTT,TRBV7-9,14,NA,TRBJ1-3,NA
CASSLGAGVGYGYTF,TGCGCCAGCAGCTTGGGCGCCGGGGTCGGGTATGGCTACACCTTC,TRBV5-1,15,NA,TRBJ1-2,NA
CASSEVTGASGNTIYF,TGTGCCAGCAGTGAAGTTACAGGGGCCTCTGGAAACACCATATATTTT,TRBV2,16,NA,TRBJ1-3,TRBD1
CAWAPGLVRTGELFF,TGTGCCTGGGCCCCGGGACTAGTGAGGACCGGGGAGCTGTTTTTT,TRBV30,15,NA,TRBJ2-2,TRBD2
CASSKEGGSNEQFF,TGTGCCAGTAGTAAGGAGGGCGGATCCAATGAGCAGTTCTTC,TRBV19,14,NA,TRBJ2-1,NA
CASSLSGGAWETQYF,TGTGCCAGCAGTCTTAGCGGGGGGGCGTGGGAGACCCAGTACTTC,TRBV27,15,NA,TRBJ2-5,TRBD2
CASSWGTGAGELFF,TGCGCCAGCAGCTGGGGGACAGGGGCCGGGGAGCTGTTTTTT,TRBV5-1,14,NA,TRBJ2-2,TRBD1
CASTGLLTGELFF,TGTGCCAGCACTGGTTTGCTCACCGGGGAGCTGTTTTTT,TRBV16,13,NA,TRBJ2-2,NA
CASSAGTSGMYEQYF,TGTGCCAGCTCAGCAGGGACTAGCGGGATGTACGAGCAGTACTTC,TRBV18,15,NA,TRBJ2-7,TRBD2
CAISGHWDGNTIYF,TGTGCCATCAGTGGACACTGGGACGGAAACACCATATATTTT,TRBV10-3,14,NA,TRBJ1-3,NA
CAWMGLQGTEAFF,TGTGCCTGGATGGGTCTTCAGGGGACTGAAGCTTTCTTT,TRBV30,13,many,TRBJ1-1,NA
CASSSGGFTDTQYF,TGTGCCAGTTCCTCGGGAGGGTTCACAGATACGCAGTATTTT,TRBV19,14,NA,TRBJ2-3,TRBD2
CASSFPGTPNYGYTF,TGTGCCAGCAGCTTCCCCGGGACACCAAACTATGGCTACACCTTC,TRBV11-2,15,few,TRBJ1-2,NA
CASSPTANYGYTF,TGTGCCAGCTCACCAACAGCTAACTATGGCTACACCTTC,TRBV18,13,few,TRBJ1-2,NA
CASSRGDRASEETQYF,TGCGCCAGCAGCCGGGGAGACAGGGCATCAGAAGAGACCCAGTACTTC,TRBV5-1,16,NA,TRBJ2-5,TRBD1
CASGLASNPVQETQYF,TGTGCCAGCGGCCTGGCCTCGAACCCAGTTCAAGAGACCCAGTACTTC,TRBV7-2,16,few,TRBJ2-5,NA
CASSPIVHNSLGNPYEQYF,TGTGCCAGCAGCCCCATAGTTCACAACTCATTAGGGAACCCCTACGAGCAGTACTTC,TRBV27,19,once,TRBJ2-7,NA
CSVWTGVGSGANVLTF,TGCAGCGTATGGACAGGAGTGGGCTCTGGGGCCAACGTCCTGACTTTC,TRBV29-1,16,NA,TRBJ2-6,TRBD1